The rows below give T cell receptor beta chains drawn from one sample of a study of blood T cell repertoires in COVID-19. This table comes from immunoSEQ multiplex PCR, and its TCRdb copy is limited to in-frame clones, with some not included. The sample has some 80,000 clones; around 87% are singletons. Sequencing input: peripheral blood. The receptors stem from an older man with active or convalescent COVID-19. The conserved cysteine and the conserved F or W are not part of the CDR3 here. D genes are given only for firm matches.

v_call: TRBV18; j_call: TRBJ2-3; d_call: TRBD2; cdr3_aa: ASSPLTSGAADTQY
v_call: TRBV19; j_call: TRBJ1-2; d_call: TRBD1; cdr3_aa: ASSRNRQGVYGYT
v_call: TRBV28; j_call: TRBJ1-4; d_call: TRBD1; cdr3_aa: ASKQGAIANEKLF
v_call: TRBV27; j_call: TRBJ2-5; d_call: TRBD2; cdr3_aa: ASSTSGSLETQY
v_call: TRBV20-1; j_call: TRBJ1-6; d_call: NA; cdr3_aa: SASRNTGSYNSPLH
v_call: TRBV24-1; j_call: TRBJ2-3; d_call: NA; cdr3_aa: ATSDSSTGNTDTQY
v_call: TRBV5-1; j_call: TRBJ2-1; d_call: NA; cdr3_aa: ASSWGVPYNEQF
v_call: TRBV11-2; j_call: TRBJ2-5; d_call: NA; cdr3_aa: ASSSLAIAETQY
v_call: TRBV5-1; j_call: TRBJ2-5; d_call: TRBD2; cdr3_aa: ASSLGLAGGAYQETQY
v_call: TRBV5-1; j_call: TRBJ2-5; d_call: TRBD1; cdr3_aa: ASSSGTRGTGETQY
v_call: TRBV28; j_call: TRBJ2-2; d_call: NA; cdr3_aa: ASSLGGKGSGELF
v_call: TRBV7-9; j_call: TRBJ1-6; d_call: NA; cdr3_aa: ASSFMAQAARGSPLH
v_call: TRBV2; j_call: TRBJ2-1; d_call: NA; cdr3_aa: ASTRGPYNEQF
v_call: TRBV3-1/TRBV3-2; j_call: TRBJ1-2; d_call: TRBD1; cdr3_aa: ASSQDPPDRRYGYT
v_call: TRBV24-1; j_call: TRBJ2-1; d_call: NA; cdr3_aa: ATSDRTDSYNEQF
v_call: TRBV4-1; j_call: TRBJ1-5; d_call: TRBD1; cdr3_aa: ASSQQGAGGQPQH
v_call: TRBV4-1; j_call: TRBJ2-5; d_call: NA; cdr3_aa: ASSQDPDFYRETQY
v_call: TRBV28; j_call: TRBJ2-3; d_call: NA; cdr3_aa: ASSLVAVSDTQY
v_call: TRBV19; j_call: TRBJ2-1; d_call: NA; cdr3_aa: ASSIRTDTYNEQF
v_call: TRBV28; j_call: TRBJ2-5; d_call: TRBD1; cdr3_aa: ASSRSKWTGGETQY
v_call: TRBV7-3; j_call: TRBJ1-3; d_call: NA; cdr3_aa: ASSLSGPPVNTIY
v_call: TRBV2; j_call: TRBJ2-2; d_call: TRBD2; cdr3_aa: ASSPIAGRTGELF
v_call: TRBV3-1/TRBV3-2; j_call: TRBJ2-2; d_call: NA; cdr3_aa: ASTTRGTNTGELF
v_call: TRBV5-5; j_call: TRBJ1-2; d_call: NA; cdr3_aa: ASSLRLVGVGYT
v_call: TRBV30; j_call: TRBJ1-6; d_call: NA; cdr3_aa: AWSEGVSSPLH
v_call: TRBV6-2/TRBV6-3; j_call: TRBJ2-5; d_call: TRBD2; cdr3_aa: ASSWPGLPPETQY
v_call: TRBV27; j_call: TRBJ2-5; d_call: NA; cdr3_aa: ASSPTREETQY
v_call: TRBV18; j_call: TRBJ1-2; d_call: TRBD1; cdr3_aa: ASSTGTAAYGYT
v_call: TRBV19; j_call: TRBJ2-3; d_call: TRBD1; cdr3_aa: ARSRTGGADTQY